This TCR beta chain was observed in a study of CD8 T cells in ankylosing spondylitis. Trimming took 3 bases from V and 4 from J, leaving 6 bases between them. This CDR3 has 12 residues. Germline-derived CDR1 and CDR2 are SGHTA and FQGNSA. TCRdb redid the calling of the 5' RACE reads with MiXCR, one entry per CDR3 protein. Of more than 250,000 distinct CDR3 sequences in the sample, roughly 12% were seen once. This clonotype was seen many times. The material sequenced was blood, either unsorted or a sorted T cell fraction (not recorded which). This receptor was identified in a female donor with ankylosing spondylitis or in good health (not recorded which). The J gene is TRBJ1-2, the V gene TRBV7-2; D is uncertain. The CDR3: CASSLDFYGYTF. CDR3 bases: TGTGCCAGCAGCTTGGACTTCTATGGCTACACCTTC.